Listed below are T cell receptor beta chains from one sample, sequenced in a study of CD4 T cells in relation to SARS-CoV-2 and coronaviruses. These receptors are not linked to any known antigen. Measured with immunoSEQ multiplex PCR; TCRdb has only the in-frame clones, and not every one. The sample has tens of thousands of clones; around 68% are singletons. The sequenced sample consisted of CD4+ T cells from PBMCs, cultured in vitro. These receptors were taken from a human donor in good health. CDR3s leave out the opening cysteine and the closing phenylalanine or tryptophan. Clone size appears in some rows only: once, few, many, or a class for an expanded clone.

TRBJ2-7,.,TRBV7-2,ASSPTGGGEQY
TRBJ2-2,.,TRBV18,ASSPDRPSTGELF
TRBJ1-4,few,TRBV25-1,ASSEDRGGWEKLF
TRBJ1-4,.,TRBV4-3,ASSQDPTEKLF
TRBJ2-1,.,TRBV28,ASLGTSGFSYNEQF
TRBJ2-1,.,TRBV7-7,ASSSGVGNEQF
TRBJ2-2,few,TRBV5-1,ASSHDRVAGELF
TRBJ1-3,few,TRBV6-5,ASGSNSGNTIY
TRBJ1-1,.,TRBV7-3,ASSTSGVGTEAF
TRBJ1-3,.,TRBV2,ASSAGQGLSSGNTIY
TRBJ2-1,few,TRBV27,ASSLENYNEQF
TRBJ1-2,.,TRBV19,ASSIGTGQGYGYT
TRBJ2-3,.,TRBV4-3,ASSHRLAGGFSTDTQY
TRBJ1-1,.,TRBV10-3,AISEGSPEAF
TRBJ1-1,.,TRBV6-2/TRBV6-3,ASSYPTGEMNTEAF
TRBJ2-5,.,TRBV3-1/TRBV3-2,ASSYPGGPQY
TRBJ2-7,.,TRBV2,ASRDRGPYEQY
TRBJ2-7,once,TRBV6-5,ASSPNRDQTYEQY
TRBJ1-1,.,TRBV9,ASSPGQGQYTEAF
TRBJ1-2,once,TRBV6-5,ASTSGTGGFGYT
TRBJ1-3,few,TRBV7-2,ASSSAPRTGNTIY
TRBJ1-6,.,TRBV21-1,ASSPSRHRPSPLH
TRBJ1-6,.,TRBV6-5,ASSYSGHDAGALH
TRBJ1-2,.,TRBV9,ASSVDNGGYYGYT
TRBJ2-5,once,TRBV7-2,ASSPSRGLAGETQY
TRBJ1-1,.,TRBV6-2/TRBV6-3,ASSYGTGGFRTEAF
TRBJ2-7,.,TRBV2,ASSEGNRYEQY
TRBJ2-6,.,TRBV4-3,ASSQDLVSSGANVLT
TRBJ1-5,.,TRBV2,ASSGNNQPQH
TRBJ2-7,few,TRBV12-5,ASGSPKKKGLAGSYEQY
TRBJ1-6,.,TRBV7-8,ASSSTGGNAGGSPLH
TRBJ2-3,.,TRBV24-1,ATSDSGGTDTQY
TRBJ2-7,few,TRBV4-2,ASSQGTLGRSYEQY
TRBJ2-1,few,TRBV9,ASSVVPYSGSSYNEQF
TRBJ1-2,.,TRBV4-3,ASSQDPGREHGYT
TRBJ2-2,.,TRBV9,ASGHNTGELF
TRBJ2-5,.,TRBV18,ASSPGQGLGTQY